The rows below give T cell receptor beta chains drawn from one sample of a study of T cells in Graves' hyperthyroidism and ophthalmopathy. TCRdb processed the multiplex PCR reads anew with MiXCR; each CDR3 protein has one entry. The data show under 350,000 distinct CDR3 sequences, roughly an eighth seen once. The sample was blood. All receptors come from a woman aged 40 to 50 with Graves' ophthalmopathy. CDR3s include the opening cysteine and the closing phenylalanine or tryptophan. D genes are given only for firm matches. Clone size is not always given. Where it is, it says once, few, many or a class for expanded clones.

CASSQGQGNTEAFF	TGTGCCAGCAGCCAGGGACAGGGGAACACTGAAGCTTTCTTT	many	14	TRBJ1-1	TRBD1	TRBV4-1
CASSDSPGQGAGELFF	TGTGCCAGCAGTGACTCTCCGGGACAGGGTGCCGGGGAGCTGTTTTTT	.	16	TRBJ2-2	TRBD1	TRBV6-4
CAWTTSGIQETQYF	TGTGCCTGGACGACTAGCGGAATACAAGAGACCCAGTACTTC	.	14	TRBJ2-5	TRBD2	TRBV30
CASSSGPGNTEAFF	TGTGCCAGCAGTTCGGGCCCCGGGAACACTGAAGCTTTCTTT	.	14	TRBJ1-1	.	TRBV12-3/TRBV12-4
CASSLSPGVQRSAAYEQYF	TGTGCCAGCAGCTTGTCGCCGGGTGTCCAACGCTCGGCGGCCTACGAGCAGTACTTC	.	19	TRBJ2-7	.	TRBV5-7
CASSFWDDISRGYGYTF	TGTGCCAGCAGCTTTTGGGACGACATTAGTAGGGGCTATGGCTACACCTTC	few	17	TRBJ1-2	.	TRBV7-9
CASSIGGRSTGELFF	TGTGCCAGTAGTATAGGCGGAAGGAGCACCGGGGAGCTGTTTTTT	.	15	TRBJ2-2	.	TRBV19
CASSEVAVPNYGYTF	TGTGCCAGCAGTGAAGTAGCAGTCCCCAACTATGGCTACACCTTC	many	15	TRBJ1-2	.	TRBV6-1
CSASGTGHTEAFF	TGCAGTGCTAGCGGCACAGGGCACACTGAAGCTTTCTTT	many	13	TRBJ1-1	.	TRBV20-1
CASSPWTGVDQPQHF	TGTGCCAGCAGTCCCTGGACAGGGGTTGATCAGCCCCAGCATTTT	.	15	TRBJ1-5	TRBD1	TRBV6-1
CSASPGRGPGQPQHF	TGCAGTGCTAGCCCCGGGAGAGGGCCAGGGCAGCCCCAGCATTTT	many	15	TRBJ1-5	.	TRBV20-1
CASSLWSGGPLIDNEQFF	TGTGCCAGCAGCTTATGGTCGGGAGGGCCCCTAATCGACAATGAGCAGTTCTTC	few	18	TRBJ2-1	TRBD2	TRBV13
CAISEFYAGDGPDTQYF	TGTGCCATCAGTGAATTCTACGCGGGGGATGGCCCAGATACGCAGTATTTT	.	17	TRBJ2-3	TRBD2	TRBV10-3
CASISTTGTAIYF	TGTGCCAGCATTTCGACAACCGGGACAGCCATATATTTT	many	13	TRBJ1-3	TRBD1	TRBV28
CASSGFQETQYF	TGTGCCAGCAGCGGGTTCCAAGAGACCCAGTACTTC	.	12	TRBJ2-5	.	TRBV28
CSAAGTASYEQYF	TGCAGTGCCGCCGGGACGGCCTCCTACGAGCAGTACTTC	few	13	TRBJ2-7	.	TRBV20-1
CASSLVTANSPLHF	TGTGCCAGCAGTTTAGTCACAGCTAATTCACCCCTCCACTTT	many	14	TRBJ1-6	.	TRBV27